The following is a T cell receptor (beta chain) sequence with its context. Antigen unknown. The sample belongs to a study of T cell repertoires in cytomegalovirus infection. Study information: Matching HLA type and CMV infection were both indicated by public TCR beta signatures.

TCRdb reprocessed the reads with MiXCR, giving one entry per CDR3 protein. The data show around 740,000 distinct CDR3 sequences, roughly 35% seen once. Whole-study results and caveats: There were HLA-C-restricted CMV-specific TCR beta clonotypes dominating the ex vivo response. The study identified carriers of CMV plus the relevant HLA from cumulative public TCR beta family frequency.

Material: PBMCs. This sequence originates from a human donor in good health (CMV status not recorded). Some clones in this sample may be carry-over from other donors' samples.

CDR3 protein: CASSIGPTGFGYTF. CDR3 sequence (DNA): TGTGCCAGTAGTATAGGCCCAACGGGATTCGGCTACACCTTC. The chain is built from TRBV19 and TRBJ1-2, with unresolved D. Germline V gene lookup returns CDR1 LNHDA and CDR2 SQIVND (reference sequence). CDR3 length: 14 residues. V was trimmed by 1 base and J by 8 bases, leaving 14 bases between them.